These 9 T cell receptor beta chains share one sample of origin, sequenced in a study of blood T cell repertoires in COVID-19. Method: immunoSEQ multiplex PCR; TCRdb's copy keeps in-frame clones and lacks some. The data hold about 140,000 clones, with about 91% observed a single time. Sample: peripheral blood. These receptors were obtained from a woman aged 55-69 years with acute or convalescent COVID-19.

This clone appeared a single time. The rearrangement joins TRBV6-5 to TRBJ2-3; 9 bases match TRBD1. Germline CDR1 MNHEY, CDR2 SVGAGI. The CDR3 sequence is 14 residues long. V was clipped by 6 bases and J by 2 bases; unmatched bases: 3. DNA for the CDR3: TGTGCCAGCAGGGGACAGGGAGTCACAGATACGCAGTATTTT. It encodes CASRGQGVTDTQYF.

V and J are TRBV5-1 and TRBJ1-1, with 7 bases matching TRBD1. V trimming: 4 bases; J trimming: 5 bases; junction bases outside the gene matches: 11. CDR3 length: 15 amino acids. The germline V gene has CDR1 SGHRS and CDR2 YFSETQ. CDR3 in amino acids: CASSPGGTDDTEAFF. CDR3 sequence (DNA): TGCGCCAGCAGCCCTGGAGGGACAGACGATACTGAAGCTTTCTTT.

This clone appeared a single time. The genes are TRBV6-5 and TRBJ1-1, with D unresolved. V lost 6 bases, J lost 5 bases, and 13 bases lay in between. The germline V gene has CDR1 MNHEY and CDR2 SVGAGI. This CDR3 is 13 amino acids long. In DNA form, the CDR3 reads TGTGCCAGCAGATCCCCGACCGGGACTGAAGCTTTCTTT. Amino acids: CASRSPTGTEAFF.

The chain joins TRBV9 to TRBJ2-5; TRBD2 matches at 11 bases. Per germline, CDR1 SGDLS and CDR2 YYNGEE. V lost 4 bases, J lost 5 bases, and 16 bases stayed unmatched. The CDR3 runs to 18 residues. The CDR3 DNA follows: TGTGCCAGCAGCTTGAGAGATAGCGGGGGGGCGAATTTGGAGACCCAGTACTTC. Amino acids: CASSLRDSGGANLETQYF. The full variable domain, with the rest looked up from reference TRBV9 and TRBJ2-5, is DSGVTQTPKHLITATGQRVTLRCSPRSGDLSVYWYQQSLDQGLQFLIQYYNGEERAKGNILERFSAQQFPDLHSELNLSSLELGDSALYFCASSLRDSGGANLETQYFGPGTRLLVL.

The rearrangement links TRBV19 to TRBJ1-2, with 7 bases that match TRBD1. Germline CDR1 is LNHDA and CDR2 is SQIVND (reference sequence). The CDR3 extends over 15 amino acids. With V trimmed by 3 bases and J by 1 base, 5 bases remained unmatched. The CDR3 loop is CASSILGQYNYGYTF. The CDR3 DNA reads TGTGCCAGTAGTATTCTGGGACAGTATAACTATGGCTACACCTTC.

The V and J genes are TRBV2 and TRBJ1-5, with 11 bases lining up with TRBD1. Germline V gives CDR1 SNHLY, CDR2 FYNNEI. There are 14 residues in the CDR3. V dropped 6 bases and J dropped 7; count of bases not matched to a gene: 5. The CDR3 spells CASRGDRGYQPQHF. The CDR3 DNA reads TGTGCCAGCAGAGGGGACAGGGGGTACCAGCCCCAGCATTTT.

This clone turned up a few times. This chain joins TRBV27 and TRBJ2-5; a weak D match, TRBD1 (5 bases). Germline CDR1 and CDR2: MNHEY and SMNVEV (reference sequence). V lost 6 bases to trimming and J lost 3 bases, with 14 bases between them. The CDR3 is made up of 14 amino acids. The DNA of the CDR3 is TGTGCCAGCAGCCGTCCAGGGTACGAAGAGACCCAGTACTTC. It yields the protein CASSRPGYEETQYF.

This clone was picked up a small number of times. CDR3 region: CSVVGDIEGYRNTIYF. CDR3 nucleotide sequence: TGCAGCGTTGTCGGGGACATCGAGGGTTACCGAAACACCATATATTTT. The chain joins TRBV29-1 to TRBJ1-3; TRBD1 might be the D (6 bases). The V end lost 4 bases, the J end lost 5 bases, and 21 bases lay between the germline ends. CDR3 size: 16 residues. CDR1 and CDR2 from the germline V gene are SQVTM and ANQGSEA.

The rearrangement joins TRBV6-6 to TRBJ1-2; D is unclear. The CDR3 totals 14 residues. The germline V gene has CDR1 MNHNY and CDR2 SVGAGI (reference sequence). V gave up 2 bases and J gave up 3 bases, with 10 bases separating them. The CDR3: CASSYEGSYYGYTF. The CDR3 nucleotides read TGTGCCAGCAGTTACGAGGGCAGTTACTATGGCTACACCTTC.